A single sample is the source of the 29 T cell receptor beta chains below, sequenced in a study of T cells in Graves' hyperthyroidism and ophthalmopathy. It was RNA transcripts that yielded the amplified TCR beta CDR3 regions. TCR CDR3 regions were first amplified by RT-PCR with HTBI primers. TCRdb redid the calling of the multiplex PCR reads with MiXCR, one entry per CDR3 protein. The top ten hold around 15% of the sample, which has about 350,000 distinct CDR3 sequences, 15% to 20% seen once. What was sequenced was blood. The receptors stem from a woman in her thirties or forties with Graves' ophthalmopathy.

This clonotype was recorded many times. The chain has TRBV20-1 and TRBJ2-7; 14 bases map to TRBD2. J lost 0 bases, V lost 0 bases, and 7 bases had no gene match. This CDR3 contains 18 residues. The V gene's germline CDR1 is DFQATT and CDR2 SNEGSKA (reference sequence). For the CDR3, the DNA is TGCAGTGCTAGAGATCCCGGGACTAGCGGGAGCCCCTCCTACGAGCAGTACTTC. It codes for CSARDPGTSGSPSYEQYF.

This clonotype was found many times. The V gene is TRBV19, the J gene TRBJ1-1, with TRBD1 identical over 8 bases. V lost 6 bases, J lost 1 base, and 4 bases stayed unmatched. The CDR3 sequence is 14 residues long. Germline CDR1 LNHDA, CDR2 SQIVND (reference sequence). CDR3 sequence: CASRSGQGNTEAFF. The CDR3 DNA reads as TGTGCCAGTAGATCCGGACAGGGGAACACTGAAGCTTTCTTT.

This clonotype was recorded at least ten times. Compared with germline, one end of the junction differs, possibly owing to a read error. The V gene is TRBV28, the J gene TRBJ1-5; D perhaps matches TRBD1 (5 bases). Per germline, CDR1 MDHEN and CDR2 SYDVKM. This CDR3 contains 14 residues. The CDR3 DNA follows: TGTGCCAGCAGTTTAGGGGACCTGTATCAGCCCCCGCATTTT. It is translated as CASSLGDLYQPPHF.

This clonotype was observed many times. The chain carries TRBV11-2 and TRBJ2-7; 9 bases line up with TRBD2. CDR1 and CDR2 (germline): SGHAT, FQNNGV. The CDR3 is made up of 14 amino acids. V shed 2 bases and J 5 bases; nucleotides not matched to a gene: 4. DNA of the CDR3: TGTGCCAGCAGCTTAATTCCTAGCGGGAACGAGCAGTACTTC. Its protein is CASSLIPSGNEQYF.

Comments on this clonotype: Possible read error: a much larger clone is one base away. This rearrangement joins TRBV7-2 to TRBJ2-2; D possibly corresponds to TRBD1 (6 bases). Between the trimmed V and J ends, which lost 5 bases and 7 bases, there was a span of 17 bases. Germline CDR1 reads SGHTA; CDR2 reads FQGNSA. This CDR3 has 15 residues. The CDR3 region has the DNA TGTGCCAGCAGCGCAATAGTACCCAGGGGCGGGGAGCTGTTTTTT. Translating gives CASSAIVPRGGELFF.

The table lists this clonotype with many counts. The chain links TRBV6-5 to TRBJ1-1, with D perhaps TRBD1 (5 bases). Germline CDR1 MNHEY, CDR2 SVGAGI. V lost 6 bases and J lost 7, with 12 bases in between. The CDR3 contains 12 residues. DNA for the CDR3: TGTGCCAGCAGGAGGGGAGCGGTTGAAGCTTTCTTT. It yields the protein CASRRGAVEAFF.

This clonotype was seen repeatedly, ten times or more. The chain uses TRBV6-2 or TRBV6-3 and TRBJ2-7; D remains unclear. This CDR3 spans 13 amino acids. Trimming took off 6 bases at V and 1 base at J, with 10 bases between the two ends. Germline assignment: CDR1 MNHEY and CDR2 SVGEGT. The CDR3 protein is CASRPTHSYEQYF. The DNA of the CDR3 is TGTGCCAGCAGGCCGACTCATTCCTACGAGCAGTACTTC.

This clonotype was seen many times. This chain links TRBV27 with TRBJ2-7; D is possibly TRBD2 (5 bases). CDR3 length: 15 residues. The V end was cut by 0 bases, the J end by 3 bases, with 12 bases between. CDR1 MNHEY and CDR2 SMNVEV come from the germline V gene (reference sequence). CDR3 sequence (DNA): TGTGCCAGCAGTTTATCCACCGCGGGCTTCTACGAGCAGTACTTC. Its translation is CASSLSTAGFYEQYF.

Regarding this clonotype: A read error may produce the germline difference seen at one junction end. V and J are TRBV29-1 and TRBJ2-7, with 12 positions matching TRBD2. CDR1 is SQVTM, CDR2 ANQGSEA, per germline. The CDR3 runs 16 residues. DNA of the CDR3: TGCAGCGTTGGCCTTCAAGGACTAGCGGGGCGCTACGGGCAGTACTTC. Translating it yields CSVGLQGLAGRYGQYF.

V is TRBV4-3 and J is TRBJ2-7; 7 bases fit TRBD1. CDR3 length: 17 residues. The ends lost 5 bases at V and 2 bases at J; junction bases unmatched: 15. CDR1 and CDR2 from the germline V gene are LGHNA and YSLEER. The CDR3 loop reads CASSASFRDSSPYEQYF. Written as DNA, the CDR3 is TGCGCCAGCAGCGCCTCGTTCCGGGACAGCTCACCCTACGAGCAGTACTTC.

V is TRBV30 and J is TRBJ2-5; weak D call: TRBD1 (7 bases). The germline V gene has CDR1 GTSNPN and CDR2 SVGIG (reference sequence). Trimming removed 0 bases from V and 4 bases from J, with 15 bases in between. This CDR3 is 15 amino acids long. CDR3 protein: CAWSVGTEGAETQYF. The CDR3 DNA is TGTGCCTGGAGTGTCGGGACGGAGGGGGCAGAGACCCAGTACTTC.

This chain connects TRBV12-3 or TRBV12-4 to TRBJ2-7; perhaps TRBD2 as D (5 bases). Deletions cut 3 bases from V and 0 bases from J, with 15 bases between. There are 16 residues in the CDR3. For the CDR3, the DNA is TGTGCCAGCAGTTTTGGGATCCGTGGGAGCTCCTACGAGCAGTACTTC. Protein sequence: CASSFGIRGSSYEQYF.

This clonotype was observed at least ten times. The rearrangement joins TRBV5-1 to TRBJ2-7, with D perhaps TRBD1 (6 bases). V gave up 4 bases and J gave up 2 bases, with 10 bases separating them. Germline-derived CDR1 and CDR2 are SGHRS and YFSETQ. This CDR3 contains 13 residues. The DNA for the CDR3 is TGCGCCAGCAGCCCCGACAGGACCTACGAGCAGTACTTC. It is translated as CASSPDRTYEQYF. The whole variable domain, filled in from reference TRBV5-1 and TRBJ2-7, reads KAGVTQTPRYLIKTRGQQVTLSCSPISGHRSVSWYQQTPGQGLQFLFEYFSETQRNKGNFPGRFSGRQFSNSRSEMNVSTLELGDSALYLCASSPDRTYEQYFGPGTRLTVT.

This clonotype was counted many times. The J gene is TRBJ2-6, the V gene TRBV28; D not certain. The CDR3 covers 17 residues. Germline-derived CDR1 and CDR2 are MDHEN and SYDVKM. V lost 2 bases, J lost 0 bases, and 11 bases lay in between. The CDR3 DNA reads as TGTGCCAGCAGTTTAAGATCAGGTGGCTCTGGGGCCAACGTCCTGACTTTC. Protein sequence: CASSLRSGGSGANVLTF. The full variable domain, completed using reference TRBV28 and TRBJ2-6, is DVKVTQSSRYLVKRTGEKVFLECVQDMDHENMFWYRQDPGLGLRLIYFSYDVKMKEKGDIPEGYSVSREKKERFSLILESASTNQTSMYLCASSLRSGGSGANVLTFGAGSRLTVL.

In its sample, this clonotype was seen many times. This rearrangement joins TRBV12-3 or TRBV12-4 to TRBJ2-1; D might be TRBD2 (6 bases). There are 15 residues in the CDR3. V lost 7 bases to trimming and J lost 3 bases, with 16 bases between them. The CDR3 loop is CASNPGRRFYNEQFF. The CDR3 DNA reads TGTGCCAGCAACCCTGGGAGGAGATTCTACAATGAGCAGTTCTTC.

This clonotype has a count of ten or more. Being one base from a much bigger clone, this may be a read error. V gene TRBV28 combines with J gene TRBJ1-2; a possible D gene is TRBD1 (5 bases). Trimming stripped 6 bases from V and 10 bases from J, with 18 bases between. Germline assignment: CDR1 MDHEN and CDR2 SYDVKM. The CDR3 contains 13 residues. In nucleotides, the CDR3 is TGTGCCAGCAGCTTGGGGGGTTGGAATGACTACACCTTC. Its translation is CASSLGGWNDYTF.

This clonotype appeared many times. The chain uses TRBV15 and TRBJ2-7; 8 bases align to TRBD2. CDR3 length equals 15 residues. J gave up 1 base and V 2 bases, and 4 bases lay outside the gene matches. CDR1 is LNHNV and CDR2 is YYDKDF in the germline V gene (reference sequence). CDR3 bases: TGTGCCACCAGCAGAAGCCGGGGGGGTTCCTACGAGCAGTACTTC. Protein: CATSRSRGGSYEQYF.

The chain joins TRBV5-1 to TRBJ2-3; D unclear. Trimming stripped 0 bases from V and 0 bases from J, with 8 bases between. This CDR3 spans 15 amino acids. CDR1 is SGHRS, CDR2 YFSETQ, per germline. The CDR3 nucleotides read TGCGCCAGCAGCTTGGCTGGGAAAAGCACAGATACGCAGTATTTT. It translates to CASSLAGKSTDTQYF.

This clonotype was found many times. The genes are TRBV6-5 and TRBJ1-2, with D perhaps TRBD1 (6 bases). Trimming stripped 5 bases from V and 5 bases from J, with 15 bases between. Germline CDR1 and CDR2: MNHEY and SVGAGI. This CDR3 region has 14 residues. DNA for the CDR3: TGTGCCAGCAGTCCAAGGGACACGGCGTATGGCTACACCTTC. Translation: CASSPRDTAYGYTF.

This clonotype was observed at least ten times. This rearrangement joins TRBV3-1 to TRBJ1-1, with D perhaps TRBD1 (6 bases). Germline V gene lookup returns CDR1 LGHDT and CDR2 YNNKEL (reference sequence). This CDR3 spans 15 amino acids. V gave up 3 bases and J gave up 0 bases, with 11 bases separating them. The CDR3: CASSHLQGVNTEAFF. CDR3 DNA sequence: TGTGCCAGCAGCCACCTACAGGGAGTGAACACTGAAGCTTTCTTT.

The sample holds many counts of this clonotype. The V gene is TRBV30, the J gene TRBJ1-3; no reliable D call. This CDR3 has 12 amino acids. The V end lost 3 bases, the J end lost 3 bases, and 6 bases lay between the germline ends. Germline CDR1 and CDR2: GTSNPN and SVGIG (reference sequence). The CDR3 DNA reads as TGTGCCTGGAGGGCAGATGGAAACACCATATATTTT. It yields the protein CAWRADGNTIYF.

Ten or more counts support this clonotype. This sequence joins TRBV12-3 or TRBV12-4 and TRBJ2-2; 7 nucleotides line up with TRBD1. The CDR3 is made up of 14 amino acids. The V gene end was trimmed by 5 bases and the J gene end by 2 bases; junction bases not matched to a gene: 2. The CDR3 spells CASSGTVNTGELFF. The CDR3 DNA is TGTGCCAGCAGTGGGACAGTAAACACCGGGGAGCTGTTTTTT.

This clonotype was detected ten times or more. This rearrangement joins TRBV5-1 to TRBJ2-7; 11 nucleotides align to TRBD1. The CDR3 is 15 residues long. V shed 3 bases and J 0 bases; nucleotides not matched to a gene: 2. Germline-derived CDR1 and CDR2 are SGHRS and YFSETQ. The CDR3 bases are TGCGCCAGCAGCTCGGGACAGGGGGACTCCTACGAGCAGTACTTC. It codes for CASSSGQGDSYEQYF.

J is TRBJ2-5 and V is TRBV28; a weak D match, TRBD1 (5 bases). The length of the CDR3 is 13 residues. The V gene's germline CDR1 is MDHEN and CDR2 SYDVKM. Trimming took 4 bases from V and 4 from J, leaving 10 bases between them. The CDR3 here is CASSSYRSETQYF. CDR3 DNA sequence: TGTGCCAGCAGTTCTTACAGGTCAGAGACCCAGTACTTC.

Concerning this clonotype: Given a much more abundant clone one base away, this may be a read error. The CDR3 here is CANSLEPVGSNQPQHF. CDR3 sequence (DNA): TGCGCCAACAGCTTGGAACCCGTGGGTAGCAATCAGCCCCAGCATTTT. This chain connects TRBV5-1 to TRBJ1-5; D remains unclear. From germline, CDR1 is SGHRS and CDR2 YFSETQ. This CDR3 region has 16 residues.

V gene TRBV6-1 combines with J gene TRBJ1-2; a weak D match, TRBD1 (6 bases). CDR1 and CDR2 from the germline V gene are MNHNS and SASEGT. The ends were cut back, 1 base at V and 8 bases at J, with 17 bases in the middle. This CDR3 contains 15 residues. In DNA, the CDR3 is TGTGCCAGCAGTGAAGGACGGCCAGGGGTACGAGGCTACACCTTC. Its translation is CASSEGRPGVRGYTF.

In its sample, this clonotype was seen many times. The germline gene is not matched at one end of the junction; a read error may be the cause. This CDR3 reads CASSSALGVGAGGELFF. The DNA for the CDR3 is TGCGCCAGCAGCTCCGCCCTAGGCGTGGGGGCGGGCGGGGAGCTGTTTTTT. The V call is TRBV7-3, the J call TRBJ2-2, with D possibly TRBD1 on 6 matching bases. Germline V gene lookup returns CDR1 SGHTA and CDR2 FQGTGA. The CDR3 contains 17 residues.

This clonotype was seen once. The rearrangement joins TRBV6-2 or TRBV6-3 to TRBJ2-4; D is unresolved. This CDR3 region has 12 residues. With 6 bases removed from V and 9 bases from J, the gap between germline ends came to 12 bases. CDR1 is MNHEY, CDR2 SVGEGT, per germline. CDR3 sequence: CASSPPGSIQYF. Here the CDR3 DNA reads TGTGCCAGCAGCCCCCCAGGTTCCATTCAGTACTTC.

This clonotype has at least ten counts. The chain combines TRBV28 with TRBJ1-1; 10 bases line up with TRBD1. From germline, CDR1 is MDHEN and CDR2 SYDVKM. V shed 5 bases, J shed 6 bases, and the junction held 12 bases outside the gene matches. This CDR3 contains 16 residues. The DNA for the CDR3 is TGTGCCAGCAGTCCCCGGGACAGGGGCGTTTCAGCTGAAGCTTTCTTT. Protein: CASSPRDRGVSAEAFF.